Each of the 10 T cell receptor beta chains below was sequenced from the same sample in a study of Ad26.COV2.S vaccination and SARS-CoV-2 variants. As to treatment: around 19 received Ad26.COV2.S at low or high dose, single or two shots; 5 received placebo; per-sample allocation not given. Sample collection was performed on day 63 after the first vaccine or placebo injection. TCRdb's copy holds only in-frame clones and misses some; the assay was immunoSEQ multiplex PCR. The table has roughly 400,000 clones, roughly 91% seen once. This sample comprised peripheral blood, obtained in a trial of Ad26.COV2.S vaccine versus placebo. These receptors came from a person aged 18 to 65 who received the Ad26.COV2.S COVID-19 vaccine or a placebo.

CDR3 coding DNA: TGTGCCAGCAGCTTACAGGGGGAGGGCGGTGGCTACACCTTC. Its protein product is CASSLQGEGGGYTF. The chain is built from TRBV7-2 and TRBJ1-2, with 7 positions matching TRBD1. The V gene's germline CDR1 is SGHTA and CDR2 FQGNSA. Trimming at V came to 2 bases and at J to 7 bases, leaving 7 bases not matched to a gene. The CDR3 consists of 14 residues.

This clone was seen a single time. The chain's CDR3 is CASRGRRVPETQYF. The CDR3 DNA follows: TGTGCCAGCAGGGGAAGGAGGGTCCCAGAGACCCAGTACTTC. This chain uses TRBV2 with TRBJ2-5, with a weak D call TRBD2 (6 bases). The germline gives CDR1 SNHLY, CDR2 FYNNEI. The CDR3 contains 14 residues. V was pared by 6 bases and J by 4 bases, with 15 bases between. The whole variable domain, filled in from reference TRBV2 and TRBJ2-5, reads EPEVTQTPSHQVTQMGQEVILRCVPISNHLYFYWYRQILGQKVEFLVSFYNNEISEKSEIFDDQFSVERPDGSNFTLKIRSTKLEDSAMYFCASRGRRVPETQYFGPGTRLLVL.

V gene TRBV4-2 combines with J gene TRBJ2-1; 9 bases match TRBD2. CDR3 length: 17 amino acids. J lost 10 bases, V lost 0 bases, and 13 bases had no gene match. In germline, CDR1 is LGHNA, CDR2 YNFKEQ. CDR3 protein: CASSQEWREGISYEQFF. CDR3 DNA sequence: TGTGCCAGCAGCCAAGAGTGGCGGGAGGGTATCTCATACGAGCAGTTCTTC.

The chain carries TRBV4-2 and TRBJ2-5; the match to TRBD1 covers 9 bases. Losses at the gene ends were 0 bases for V and 5 bases for J; bases not matched to a gene: 13. The CDR3 loop spans 18 amino acids. CDR1 is LGHNA and CDR2 is YNFKEQ in the germline V gene. The CDR3 protein is CASSQELRTGGTGETQYF. The CDR3 DNA reads as TGTGCCAGCAGCCAAGAATTGAGAACAGGGGGCACCGGGGAGACCCAGTACTTC.

This clone showed up just once. J is TRBJ2-5 and V is TRBV5-1, with a possible D match to TRBD2 (5 bases). This CDR3 comprises 15 residues. The germline V gene encodes CDR1 SGHRS and CDR2 YFSETQ. The ends were cut back, 0 bases at V and 5 bases at J, with 14 bases in the middle. The CDR3 region is CASSLEVTGGETQYF. The CDR3 DNA reads TGCGCCAGCAGCTTGGAAGTGACCGGCGGGGAGACCCAGTACTTC. Filled out from reference TRBV5-1 and TRBJ2-5, the complete variable domain reads KAGVTQTPRYLIKTRGQQVTLSCSPISGHRSVSWYQQTPGQGLQFLFEYFSETQRNKGNFPGRFSGRQFSNSRSEMNVSTLELGDSALYLCASSLEVTGGETQYFGPGTRLLVL.

CDR3 nucleotide sequence: TGTGCCAGCAGTGAATTCGGGACTAGCGCAAACCAAGAGACCCAGTACTTC. Translated, it gives CASSEFGTSANQETQYF. V gene TRBV2 combines with J gene TRBJ2-5; 10 bases are shared with TRBD2. The trim removed 2 bases at V and 0 bases at J, leaving 6 bases unmatched. Germline CDR1 SNHLY, CDR2 FYNNEI. CDR3 length: 17 amino acids.

This sequence joins TRBV7-2 and TRBJ2-7, with D perhaps matching TRBD1 (6 bases). Germline V gene data show CDR1 as SGHTA and CDR2 as FQGNSA. The CDR3 covers 16 residues. V lost 2 bases to trimming and J lost 4 bases, with 18 bases between them. The CDR3 protein is CASSLNPDRRRYEQYF. DNA of the CDR3: TGTGCCAGCAGCTTAAATCCGGACAGACGACGGTACGAGCAGTACTTC.

The chain has TRBV5-6 and TRBJ1-4; no reliable D call. The CDR3 runs 14 residues. Germline V CDR1 and CDR2: SGHDT, YYEEEE. The V end lost 5 bases, the J end lost 0 bases, and 8 bases lay between the germline ends. Here the CDR3 DNA reads TGTGCCAGCAGTCGACATTCAACTAATGAAAAACTGTTTTTT. Translating it yields CASSRHSTNEKLFF.

This clone was detected a few times. The rearrangement uses TRBV2 and TRBJ2-1; possibly TRBD2 for D (5 bases). CDR1 and CDR2 (germline): SNHLY, FYNNEI. The CDR3 covers 14 residues. Between the trimmed V and J ends, which lost 6 bases and 3 bases, there was a span of 12 bases. CDR3 loop: CASSLGRDYNEQFF. The CDR3 bases are TGTGCCAGCAGCTTAGGACGGGACTACAATGAGCAGTTCTTC. The entire variable domain, with the rest obtained from reference TRBV2 and TRBJ2-1, is as follows: EPEVTQTPSHQVTQMGQEVILRCVPISNHLYFYWYRQILGQKVEFLVSFYNNEISEKSEIFDDQFSVERPDGSNFTLKIRSTKLEDSAMYFCASSLGRDYNEQFFGPGTRLTVL.

The V gene is TRBV7-3, the J gene TRBJ2-7; the D gene could be TRBD1 or TRBD2 (6 bases each). CDR3 length: 14 amino acids. V shed 2 bases and J shed 3 bases, with 11 bases lying between them. The germline V gene has CDR1 SGHTA and CDR2 FQGTGA. The CDR3 coding sequence is TGTGCCAGCAGCTTAGAGGGGGGATACTACGAGCAGTACTTC. Translated: CASSLEGGYYEQYF.